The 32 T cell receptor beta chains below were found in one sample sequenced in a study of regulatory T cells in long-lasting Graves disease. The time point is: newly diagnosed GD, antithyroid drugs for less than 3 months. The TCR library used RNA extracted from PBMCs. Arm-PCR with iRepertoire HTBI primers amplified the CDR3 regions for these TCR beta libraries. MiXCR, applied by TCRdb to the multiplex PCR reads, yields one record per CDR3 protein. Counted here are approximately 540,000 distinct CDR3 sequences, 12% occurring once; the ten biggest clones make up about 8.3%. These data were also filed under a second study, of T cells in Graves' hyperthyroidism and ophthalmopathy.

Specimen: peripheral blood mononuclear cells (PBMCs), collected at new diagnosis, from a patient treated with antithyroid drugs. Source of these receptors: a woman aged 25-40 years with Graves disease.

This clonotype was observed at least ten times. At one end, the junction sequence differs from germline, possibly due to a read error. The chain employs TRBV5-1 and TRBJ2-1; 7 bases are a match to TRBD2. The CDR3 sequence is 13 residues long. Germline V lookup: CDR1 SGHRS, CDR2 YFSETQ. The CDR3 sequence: CTSGLSGTNEQFF. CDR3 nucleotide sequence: TGCACCAGCGGACTAAGCGGGACTAATGAGCAGTTCTTC.

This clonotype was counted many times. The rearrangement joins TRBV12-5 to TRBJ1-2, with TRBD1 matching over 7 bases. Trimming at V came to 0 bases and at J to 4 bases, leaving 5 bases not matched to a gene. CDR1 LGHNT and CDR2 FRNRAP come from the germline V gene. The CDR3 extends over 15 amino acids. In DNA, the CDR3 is TGTGCTAGTGGTTTGGTACAGGGACAGACCTATGGCTACACCTTC. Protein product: CASGLVQGQTYGYTF.

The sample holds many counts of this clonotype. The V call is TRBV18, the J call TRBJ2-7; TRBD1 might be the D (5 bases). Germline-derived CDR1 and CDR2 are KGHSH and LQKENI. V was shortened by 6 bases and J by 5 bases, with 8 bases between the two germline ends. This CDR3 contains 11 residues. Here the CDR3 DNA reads TGTGCCAGCTCCCAAGGGGACGAGCAGTACTTC. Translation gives CASSQGDEQYF.

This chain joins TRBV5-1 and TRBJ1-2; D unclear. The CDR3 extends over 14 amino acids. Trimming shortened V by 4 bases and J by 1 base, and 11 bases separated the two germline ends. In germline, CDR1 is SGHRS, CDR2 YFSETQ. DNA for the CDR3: TGCGCCAGCAGCCTGCTGGACGGTAACTATGGCTACACCTTC. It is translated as CASSLLDGNYGYTF.

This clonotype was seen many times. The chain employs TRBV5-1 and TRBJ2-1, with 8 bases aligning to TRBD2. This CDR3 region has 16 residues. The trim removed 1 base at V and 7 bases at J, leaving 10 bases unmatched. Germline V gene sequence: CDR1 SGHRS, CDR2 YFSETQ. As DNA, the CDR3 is TGCGCCAGCAGCTTGTTTACAGCGGGAGTCGAGAATGAGCAGTTCTTC. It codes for CASSLFTAGVENEQFF.

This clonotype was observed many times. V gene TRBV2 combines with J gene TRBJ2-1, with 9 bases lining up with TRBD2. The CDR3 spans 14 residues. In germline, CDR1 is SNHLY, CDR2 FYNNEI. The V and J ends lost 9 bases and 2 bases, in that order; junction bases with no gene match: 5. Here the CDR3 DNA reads TGTGCCAGGGAGGCGGGAGGGACCTACAATGAGCAGTTCTTC. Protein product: CAREAGGTYNEQFF.

The CDR3: CASRLASNTGELFF. Here the CDR3 DNA reads TGTGCCAGCAGGTTAGCGTCGAACACCGGGGAGCTGTTTTTT. V gene TRBV2 combines with J gene TRBJ2-2, with D perhaps TRBD2 (5 bases). Trimming shortened V by 6 bases and J by 0 bases, and 8 bases separated the two germline ends. The germline CDR1 and CDR2 sequences are SNHLY and FYNNEI. The CDR3 is 14 residues long.

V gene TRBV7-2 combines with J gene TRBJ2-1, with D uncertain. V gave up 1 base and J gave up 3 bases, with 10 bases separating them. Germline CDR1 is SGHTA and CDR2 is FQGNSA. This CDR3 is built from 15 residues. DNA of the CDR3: TGTGCCAGCAGCTTAGACGGGTCTTTCTACAATGAGCAGTTCTTC. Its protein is CASSLDGSFYNEQFF.

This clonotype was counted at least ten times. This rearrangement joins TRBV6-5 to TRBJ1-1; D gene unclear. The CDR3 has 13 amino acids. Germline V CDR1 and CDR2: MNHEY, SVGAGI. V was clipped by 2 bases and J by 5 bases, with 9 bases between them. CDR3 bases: TGTGCCAGCAGTTACGAAAGGAAGACTGAAGCTTTCTTT. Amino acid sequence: CASSYERKTEAFF.

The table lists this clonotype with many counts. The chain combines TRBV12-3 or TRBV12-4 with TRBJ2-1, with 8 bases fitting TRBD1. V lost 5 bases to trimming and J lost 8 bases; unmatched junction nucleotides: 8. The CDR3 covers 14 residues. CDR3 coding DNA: TGTGCCAGCAGTCCCCGGACAGGGTTAGATGAGCAGTTCTTC. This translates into CASSPRTGLDEQFF.

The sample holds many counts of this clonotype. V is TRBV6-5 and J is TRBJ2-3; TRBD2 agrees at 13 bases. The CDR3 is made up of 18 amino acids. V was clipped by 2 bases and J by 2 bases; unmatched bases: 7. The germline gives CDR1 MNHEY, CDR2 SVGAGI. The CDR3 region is CASSYTGLAGRDTDTQYF. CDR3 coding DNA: TGTGCCAGCAGTTACACGGGACTAGCGGGGAGAGACACAGATACGCAGTATTTT.

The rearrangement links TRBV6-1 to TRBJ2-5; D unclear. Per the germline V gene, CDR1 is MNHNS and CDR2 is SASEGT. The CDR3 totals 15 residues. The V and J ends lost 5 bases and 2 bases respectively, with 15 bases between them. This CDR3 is CASSPLLLLQETQYF. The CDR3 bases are TGTGCCAGCAGTCCCCTCCTGCTGTTACAAGAGACCCAGTACTTC.

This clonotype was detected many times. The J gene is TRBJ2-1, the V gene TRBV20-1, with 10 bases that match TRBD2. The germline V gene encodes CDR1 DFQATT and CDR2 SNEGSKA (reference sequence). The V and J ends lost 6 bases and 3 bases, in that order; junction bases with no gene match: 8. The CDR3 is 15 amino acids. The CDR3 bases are TGCAGTGCGCCACCCTCTAGCGGGAGCTACAATGAGCAGTTCTTC. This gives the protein CSAPPSSGSYNEQFF.

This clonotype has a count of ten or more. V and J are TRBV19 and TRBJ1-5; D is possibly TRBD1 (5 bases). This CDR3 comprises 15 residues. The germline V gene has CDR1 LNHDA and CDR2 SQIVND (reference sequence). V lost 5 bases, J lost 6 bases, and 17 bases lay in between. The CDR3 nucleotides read TGTGCCAGTAGTGTGAATGACAGAGACGTTCAGCCCCAGCATTTT. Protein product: CASSVNDRDVQPQHF.

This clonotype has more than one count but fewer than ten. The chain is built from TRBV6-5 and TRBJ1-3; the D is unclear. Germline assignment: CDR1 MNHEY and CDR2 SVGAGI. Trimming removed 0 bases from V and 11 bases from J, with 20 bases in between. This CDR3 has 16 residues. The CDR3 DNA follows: TGTGCCAGCAGTTACTCGACCCCCAAATCGCGGGCGTCCATATATTTT. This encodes CASSYSTPKSRASIYF.

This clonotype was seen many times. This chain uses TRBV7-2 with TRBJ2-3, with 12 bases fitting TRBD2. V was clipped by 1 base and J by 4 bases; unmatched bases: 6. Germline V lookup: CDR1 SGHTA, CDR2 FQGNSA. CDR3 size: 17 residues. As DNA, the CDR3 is TGTGCCAGCAGCTTAGGTCGACTAGCGGGAGTCCCAGATACGCAGTATTTT. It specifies CASSLGRLAGVPDTQYF.

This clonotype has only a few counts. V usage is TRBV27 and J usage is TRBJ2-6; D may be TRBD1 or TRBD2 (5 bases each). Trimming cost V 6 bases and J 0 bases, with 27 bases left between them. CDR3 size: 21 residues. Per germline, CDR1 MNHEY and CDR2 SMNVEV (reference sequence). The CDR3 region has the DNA TGTGCCAGCAGCCCAAATGGGGGACCGGGTTTTGGAACCTCTGGGGCCAACGTCCTGACTTTC. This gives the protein CASSPNGGPGFGTSGANVLTF.

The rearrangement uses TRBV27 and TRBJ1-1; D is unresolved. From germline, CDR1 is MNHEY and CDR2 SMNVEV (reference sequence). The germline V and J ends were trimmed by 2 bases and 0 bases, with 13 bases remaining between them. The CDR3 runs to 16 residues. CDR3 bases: TGTGCCAGCAGTTTAACCGGGCTGGGGTTGAACACTGAAGCTTTCTTT. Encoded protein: CASSLTGLGLNTEAFF.

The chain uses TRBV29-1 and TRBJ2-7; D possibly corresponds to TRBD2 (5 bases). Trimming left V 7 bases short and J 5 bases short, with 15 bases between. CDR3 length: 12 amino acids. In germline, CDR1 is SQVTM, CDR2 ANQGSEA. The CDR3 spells CSAVLVTDEQYF. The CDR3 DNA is TGCAGCGCAGTACTAGTTACCGACGAGCAGTACTTC.

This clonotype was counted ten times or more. The CDR3 bases are TGTGCCTGGAGTGTACAAGGGTTTCTTCGGCCCCAGCATTTT. Its protein is CAWSVQGFLRPQHF. The chain joins TRBV30 to TRBJ1-5, with unresolved D. The germline V and J ends were trimmed by 0 bases and 9 bases, with 15 bases remaining between them. The length of the CDR3 is 14 residues. Per the germline V gene, CDR1 is GTSNPN and CDR2 is SVGIG (reference sequence).

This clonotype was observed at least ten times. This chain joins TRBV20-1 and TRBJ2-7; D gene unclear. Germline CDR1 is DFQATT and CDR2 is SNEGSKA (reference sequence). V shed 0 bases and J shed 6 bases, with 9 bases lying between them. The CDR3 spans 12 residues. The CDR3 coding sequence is TGCAGTGCTAGAGATCAAACGAGCGAGCAGTACTTC. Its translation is CSARDQTSEQYF.

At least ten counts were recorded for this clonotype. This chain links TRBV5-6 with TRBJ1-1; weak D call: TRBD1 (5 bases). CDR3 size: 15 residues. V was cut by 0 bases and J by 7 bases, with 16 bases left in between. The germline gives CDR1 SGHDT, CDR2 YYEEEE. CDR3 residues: CASSLVAKGGDEAFF. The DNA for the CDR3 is TGTGCCAGCAGCTTGGTGGCAAAAGGAGGGGATGAAGCTTTCTTT. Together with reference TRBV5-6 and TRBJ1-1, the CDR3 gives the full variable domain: DAGVTQSPTHLIKTRGQQVTLRCSPKSGHDTVSWYQQALGQGPQFIFQYYEEEERQRGNFPDRFSGHQFPNYSSELNVNALLLGDSALYLCASSLVAKGGDEAFFGQGTRLTVV.

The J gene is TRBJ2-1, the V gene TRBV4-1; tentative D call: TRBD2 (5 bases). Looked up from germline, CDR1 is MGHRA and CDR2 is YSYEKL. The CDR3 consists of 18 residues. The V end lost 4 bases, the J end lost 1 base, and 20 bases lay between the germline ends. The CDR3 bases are TGCGCCAGCAGCCGGACTGTAATAGGGCCAGGTTCCTACAATGAGCAGTTCTTC. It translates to CASSRTVIGPGSYNEQFF.

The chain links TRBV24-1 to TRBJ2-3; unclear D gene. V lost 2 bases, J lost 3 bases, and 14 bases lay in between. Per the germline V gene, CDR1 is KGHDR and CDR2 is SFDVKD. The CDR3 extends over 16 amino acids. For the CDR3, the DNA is TGTGCCACCAGTGATTCGTTCCTCCCGGAGACAGATACGCAGTATTTT. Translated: CATSDSFLPETDTQYF.

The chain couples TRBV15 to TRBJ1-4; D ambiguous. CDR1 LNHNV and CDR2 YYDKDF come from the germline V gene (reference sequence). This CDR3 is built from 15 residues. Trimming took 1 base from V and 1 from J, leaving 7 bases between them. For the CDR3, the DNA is TGTGCCACCAGCAGAGCCGTTATAACTAATGAAAAACTGTTTTTT. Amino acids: CATSRAVITNEKLFF.

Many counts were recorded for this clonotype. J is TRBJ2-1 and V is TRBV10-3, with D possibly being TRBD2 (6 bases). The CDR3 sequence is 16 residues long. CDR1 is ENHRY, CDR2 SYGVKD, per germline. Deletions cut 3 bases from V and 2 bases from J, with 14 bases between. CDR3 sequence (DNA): TGTGCCATCAGTGAAACTGAGAGCGGGCCCTACAATGAGCAGTTCTTC. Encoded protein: CAISETESGPYNEQFF.

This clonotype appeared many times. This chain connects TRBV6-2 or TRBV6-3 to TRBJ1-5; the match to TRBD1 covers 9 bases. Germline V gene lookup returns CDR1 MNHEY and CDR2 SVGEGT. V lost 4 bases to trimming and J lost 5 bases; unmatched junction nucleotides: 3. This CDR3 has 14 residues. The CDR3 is CASSWGQGYQPQHF. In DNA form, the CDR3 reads TGTGCCAGCAGTTGGGGACAGGGTTATCAGCCCCAGCATTTT.

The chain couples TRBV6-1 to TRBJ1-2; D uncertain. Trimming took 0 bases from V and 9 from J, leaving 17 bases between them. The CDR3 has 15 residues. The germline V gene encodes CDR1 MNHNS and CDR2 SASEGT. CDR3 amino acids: CASSEARTLSFSYTF. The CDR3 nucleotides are TGTGCCAGCAGTGAAGCGCGGACTCTCAGCTTCAGCTACACCTTC.

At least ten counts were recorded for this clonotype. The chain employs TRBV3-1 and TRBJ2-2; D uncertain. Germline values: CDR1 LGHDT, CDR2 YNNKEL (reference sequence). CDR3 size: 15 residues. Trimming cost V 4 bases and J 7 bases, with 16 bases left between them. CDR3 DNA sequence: TGTGCCAGCAGCCTCCGCCAGATCCCGGGCGGGGAGCTGTTTTTT. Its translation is CASSLRQIPGGELFF.

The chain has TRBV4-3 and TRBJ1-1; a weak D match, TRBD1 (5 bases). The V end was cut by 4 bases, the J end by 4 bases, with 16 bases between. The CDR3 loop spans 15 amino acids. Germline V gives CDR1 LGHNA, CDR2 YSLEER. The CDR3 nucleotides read TGCGCCAGCAGCCGACCAGGGTGGGGTGGCACTGAAGCTTTCTTT. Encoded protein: CASSRPGWGGTEAFF.

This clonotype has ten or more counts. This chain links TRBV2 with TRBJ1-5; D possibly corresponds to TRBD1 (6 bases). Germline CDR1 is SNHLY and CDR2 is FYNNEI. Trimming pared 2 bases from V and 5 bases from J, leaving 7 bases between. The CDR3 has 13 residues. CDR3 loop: CASSERGHQPQHF. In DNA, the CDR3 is TGTGCCAGCAGTGAACGGGGGCATCAGCCCCAGCATTTT. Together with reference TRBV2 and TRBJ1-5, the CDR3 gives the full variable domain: EPEVTQTPSHQVTQMGQEVILRCVPISNHLYFYWYRQILGQKVEFLVSFYNNEISEKSEIFDDQFSVERPDGSNFTLKIRSTKLEDSAMYFCASSERGHQPQHFGDGTRLSIL.

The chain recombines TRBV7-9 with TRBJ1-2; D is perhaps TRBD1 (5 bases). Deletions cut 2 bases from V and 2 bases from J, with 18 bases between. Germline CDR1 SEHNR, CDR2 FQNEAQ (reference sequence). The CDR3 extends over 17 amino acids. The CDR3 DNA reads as TGTGCCAGCAGCTTAAAGTTAGGGGCGTCTAGGAACTATGGCTACACCTTC. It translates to CASSLKLGASRNYGYTF. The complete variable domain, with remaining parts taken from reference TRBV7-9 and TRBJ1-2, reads DTGVSQNPRHKITKRGQNVTFRCDPISEHNRLYWYRQTLGQGPEFLTYFQNEAQLEKSRLLSDRFSAERPKGSFSTLEIQRTEQGDSAMYLCASSLKLGASRNYGYTFGSGTRLTVV.